Following are 16 T cell receptor beta chains from one sample sequenced in a study of cytomegalovirus exposure and HLA in healthy donors. The PCR employed 60 Vbeta primers together with 13 Jbeta primers. Clones were read by immunoSEQ multiplex PCR, and TCRdb kept only the in-frame ones, dropping some. The sample lists some 80,000 clones, around 79% occurring once. Specimen: PBMCs. Receptors were obtained from a man in his late teens or twenties in good health and CMV-seropositive.

This clone was observed a handful of times. The V call is TRBV6-1, the J call TRBJ2-7; TRBD1 agrees at 10 bases. The CDR3 is made up of 15 amino acids. J was trimmed by 5 bases and V by 3 bases; bases with no gene match: 7. Germline V CDR1 and CDR2: MNHNS, SASEGT. The CDR3: CASSDRDRGTHEQYF. DNA of the CDR3: TGTGCCAGCAGTGATAGGGACAGGGGCACCCACGAGCAGTACTTC.

The chain joins TRBV11-2 to TRBJ2-2; D ambiguous. This CDR3 has 11 amino acids. Germline V gives CDR1 SGHAT, CDR2 FQNNGV. The germline V and J ends were trimmed by 5 bases and 5 bases, with 3 bases remaining between them. CDR3 in DNA: TGTGCCAGCAGCCCAACCGGGGAGCTGTTTTTT. Protein product: CASSPTGELFF.

The rearrangement joins TRBV7-9 to TRBJ1-2; D is unresolved. The CDR3 runs to 15 residues. From germline, CDR1 is SEHNR and CDR2 FQNEAQ (reference sequence). Trimming shortened V by 1 base and J by 4 bases, and 13 bases separated the two germline ends. The CDR3 is CASSLVPPGSYGYTF. DNA for the CDR3: TGTGCCAGCAGCTTAGTACCTCCAGGCTCCTATGGCTACACCTTC.

The chain has TRBV10-3 and TRBJ1-4; 7 positions agree with TRBD1. Trimming cost V 10 bases and J 4 bases; bases outside gene matches: 6. The CDR3 is 13 residues long. The V gene's germline CDR1 is ENHRY and CDR2 SYGVKD. The CDR3 sequence is CASGGTDNEKLFF. CDR3 nucleotides: TGTGCCAGCGGAGGGACAGATAATGAAAAACTGTTTTTT.

CDR3 loop: CASSLAGTGTLEQYF. The CDR3 nucleotides read TGTGCCAGCAGCTTAGCCGGGACAGGGACGCTCGAGCAGTACTTC. The rearrangement links TRBV7-9 to TRBJ2-7; 9 bases align to TRBD1. The CDR3 runs to 15 residues. CDR1 is SEHNR, CDR2 FQNEAQ, per germline (reference sequence). The trim removed 0 bases at V and 6 bases at J, leaving 6 bases unmatched. The full variable domain, completed using reference TRBV7-9 and TRBJ2-7, is DTGVSQNPRHKITKRGQNVTFRCDPISEHNRLYWYRQTLGQGPEFLTYFQNEAQLEKSRLLSDRFSAERPKGSFSTLEIQRTEQGDSAMYLCASSLAGTGTLEQYFGPGTRLTVT.

The rearrangement uses TRBV6-5 and TRBJ2-3; TRBD2 matches 10 bases. CDR1 is MNHEY and CDR2 is SVGAGI in the germline V gene. CDR3 length: 15 amino acids. With V trimmed by 8 bases and J by 4 bases, 9 bases remained unmatched. The CDR3 DNA reads as TGTGCCAGCGCCCTAGTAGCGGGAGGCCCAGATACGCAGTATTTT. Amino acid sequence: CASALVAGGPDTQYF.

The V call is TRBV28, the J call TRBJ2-7; TRBD1 might be the D (6 bases). Per the germline V gene, CDR1 is MDHEN and CDR2 is SYDVKM. This CDR3 is built from 13 residues. V lost 6 bases, J lost 0 bases, and 9 bases lay in between. The CDR3 sequence is CASRDSNSYEQYF. The CDR3 DNA follows: TGTGCCAGCAGGGACAGCAACTCCTACGAGCAGTACTTC. The variable domain in full, completed from reference TRBV28 and TRBJ2-7, reads DVKVTQSSRYLVKRTGEKVFLECVQDMDHENMFWYRQDPGLGLRLIYFSYDVKMKEKGDIPEGYSVSREKKERFSLILESASTNQTSMYLCASRDSNSYEQYFGPGTRLTVT.

DNA of the CDR3: TGTGCCAGCAGTGGGACAATGAACACTGAAGCTTTCTTT. Translation: CASSGTMNTEAFF. The V call is TRBV2, the J call TRBJ1-1; D is possibly TRBD1 (5 bases). CDR1 is SNHLY and CDR2 is FYNNEI in the germline V gene. This CDR3 region has 13 residues. Trimming removed 4 bases from V and 0 bases from J, with 6 bases in between.

This clone has more than one count but fewer than ten. CDR3 bases: TGTGCCAGCAGCGTTTCTTTAGGGGCTGTGGCTTTCTTT. Translating gives CASSVSLGAVAFF. V and J are TRBV5-6 and TRBJ1-1; possible D gene TRBD1, 5 bases. Trimming took off 4 bases at V and 11 bases at J, with 18 bases between the two ends. Germline V gene lookup returns CDR1 SGHDT and CDR2 YYEEEE. This CDR3 has 13 residues.

This clone occurred once. V and J are TRBV5-4 and TRBJ2-7, with 13 nucleotides matching TRBD2. The CDR3 covers 15 residues. Trimming cost V 2 bases and J 5 bases; bases outside gene matches: 4. Looked up from germline, CDR1 is SGHNT and CDR2 is YYREEE (reference sequence). CDR3: CASSLPGLAGNEQYF. The CDR3 DNA follows: TGTGCCAGCAGCTTACCGGGACTAGCGGGAAACGAGCAGTACTTC.

The V and J genes are TRBV6-5 and TRBJ1-2; possibly TRBD1 for D (5 bases). This CDR3 comprises 14 residues. Trimming took 4 bases from V and 3 from J, leaving 12 bases between them. Germline lookup yields CDR1 MNHEY and CDR2 SVGAGI. The DNA of the CDR3 is TGTGCCAGCAGTTCCAGTCAGGGATACTATGGCTACACCTTC. This translates into CASSSSQGYYGYTF.

This chain joins TRBV18 and TRBJ1-5; a possible D gene is TRBD1 (6 bases). CDR3 size: 14 residues. Trimming took 4 bases from V and 7 from J, leaving 14 bases between them. The germline CDR1 and CDR2 sequences are KGHSH and LQKENI. The CDR3 DNA reads as TGTGCCAGCTCACAGGAACAGGGAAAGCAGCCCCAGCATTTT. Residues: CASSQEQGKQPQHF.

The rearrangement joins TRBV25-1 to TRBJ2-2; D gene ambiguous. V was pared by 2 bases and J by 4 bases, with 5 bases between. In germline, CDR1 is MGHDK, CDR2 SYGVNS. This CDR3 has 13 amino acids. CDR3 DNA sequence: TGTGCCAGCAGTGAACCCTTCACCGGGGAGCTGTTTTTT. The encoded protein is CASSEPFTGELFF.

The V and J genes are TRBV6-5 and TRBJ2-1, with TRBD2 identical over 10 bases. The trim removed 8 bases at V and 7 bases at J, leaving 11 bases unmatched. The CDR3 extends over 15 amino acids. Germline loops: CDR1 MNHEY, CDR2 SVGAGI. CDR3 residues: CASSKGSSGSNEQFF. The CDR3 DNA reads TGTGCCAGCTCGAAGGGGTCTAGCGGGAGTAATGAGCAGTTCTTC.

The V and J genes are TRBV19 and TRBJ1-1; no firm D call. Germline CDR1 is LNHDA and CDR2 is SQIVND (reference sequence). This CDR3 has 14 residues. Trimming shortened V by 3 bases and J by 0 bases, and 8 bases separated the two germline ends. The CDR3, as DNA: TGTGCCAGTAGTATCGGTACGATGAACACTGAAGCTTTCTTT. This gives the protein CASSIGTMNTEAFF. The entire variable domain, with the rest obtained from reference TRBV19 and TRBJ1-1, is as follows: DGGITQSPKYLFRKEGQNVTLSCEQNLNHDAMYWYRQDPGQGLRLIYYSQIVNDFQKGDIAEGYSVSREKKESFPLTVTSAQKNPTAFYLCASSIGTMNTEAFFGQGTRLTVV.

The chain recombines TRBV28 with TRBJ2-3, with 13 bases fitting TRBD2. The CDR3 contains 16 residues. J lost 4 bases, V lost 3 bases, and 4 bases had no gene match. The germline gives CDR1 MDHEN, CDR2 SYDVKM. In DNA, the CDR3 is TGTGCCAGCAGTTTCATCGGGACTAGCGGGGCAGATACGCAGTATTTT. Its protein is CASSFIGTSGADTQYF.